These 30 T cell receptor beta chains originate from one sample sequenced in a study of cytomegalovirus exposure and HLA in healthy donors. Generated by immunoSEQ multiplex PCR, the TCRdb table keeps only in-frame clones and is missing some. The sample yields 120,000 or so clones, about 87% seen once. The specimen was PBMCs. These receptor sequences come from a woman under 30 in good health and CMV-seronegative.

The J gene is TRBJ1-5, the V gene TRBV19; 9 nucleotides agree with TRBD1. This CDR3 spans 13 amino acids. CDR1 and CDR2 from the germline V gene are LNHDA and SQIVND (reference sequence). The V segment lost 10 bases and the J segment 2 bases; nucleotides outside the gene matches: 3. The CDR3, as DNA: TGTGCCACCAGGGACAGGGGCAATCAGCCCCAGCATTTT. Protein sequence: CATRDRGNQPQHF. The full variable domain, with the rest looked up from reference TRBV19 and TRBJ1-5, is DGGITQSPKYLFRKEGQNVTLSCEQNLNHDAMYWYRQDPGQGLRLIYYSQIVNDFQKGDIAEGYSVSREKKESFPLTVTSAQKNPTAFYLCATRDRGNQPQHFGDGTRLSIL.

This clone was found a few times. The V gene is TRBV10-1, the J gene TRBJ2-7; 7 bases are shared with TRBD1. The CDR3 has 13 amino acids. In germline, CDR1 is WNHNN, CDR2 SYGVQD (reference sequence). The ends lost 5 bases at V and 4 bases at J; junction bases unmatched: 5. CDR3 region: CASSSTGQYEQYF. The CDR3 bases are TGCGCCAGCAGTTCGACAGGGCAATACGAGCAGTACTTC.

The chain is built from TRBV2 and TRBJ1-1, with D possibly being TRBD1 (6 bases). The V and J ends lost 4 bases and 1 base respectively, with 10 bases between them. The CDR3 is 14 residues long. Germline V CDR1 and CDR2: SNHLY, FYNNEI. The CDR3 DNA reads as TGTGCCAGCAGTGGACCGGACAGGAACACTGAAGCTTTCTTT. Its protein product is CASSGPDRNTEAFF. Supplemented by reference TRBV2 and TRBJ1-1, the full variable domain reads EPEVTQTPSHQVTQMGQEVILRCVPISNHLYFYWYRQILGQKVEFLVSFYNNEISEKSEIFDDQFSVERPDGSNFTLKIRSTKLEDSAMYFCASSGPDRNTEAFFGQGTRLTVV.

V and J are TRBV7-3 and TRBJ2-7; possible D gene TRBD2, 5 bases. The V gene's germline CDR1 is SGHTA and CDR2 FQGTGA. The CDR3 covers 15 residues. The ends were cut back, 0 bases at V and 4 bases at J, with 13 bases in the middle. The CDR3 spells CASSLTAGPGYEQYF. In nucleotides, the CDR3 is TGTGCCAGCAGCTTAACCGCAGGCCCGGGGTACGAGCAGTACTTC.

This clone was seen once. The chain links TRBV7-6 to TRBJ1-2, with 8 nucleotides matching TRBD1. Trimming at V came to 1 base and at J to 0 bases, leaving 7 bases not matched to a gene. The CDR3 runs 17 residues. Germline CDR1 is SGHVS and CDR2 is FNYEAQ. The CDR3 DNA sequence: TGTGCCAGCAGCTTAGTTGCAGGGGGCTCATCTAACTATGGCTACACCTTC. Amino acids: CASSLVAGGSSNYGYTF. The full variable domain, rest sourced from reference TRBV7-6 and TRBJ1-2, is GAGVSQSPRYKVTKRGQDVALRCDPISGHVSLYWYRQALGQGPEFLTYFNYEAQQDKSGLPNDRFSAERPEGSISTLTIQRTEQRDSAMYRCASSLVAGGSSNYGYTFGSGTRLTVV.

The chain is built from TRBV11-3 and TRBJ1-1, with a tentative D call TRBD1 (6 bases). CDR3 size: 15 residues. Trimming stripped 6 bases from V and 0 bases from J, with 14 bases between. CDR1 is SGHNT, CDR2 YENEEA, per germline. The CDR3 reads CASRTYQGMNTEAFF. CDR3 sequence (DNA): TGTGCCAGCAGAACCTACCAGGGGATGAACACTGAAGCTTTCTTT.

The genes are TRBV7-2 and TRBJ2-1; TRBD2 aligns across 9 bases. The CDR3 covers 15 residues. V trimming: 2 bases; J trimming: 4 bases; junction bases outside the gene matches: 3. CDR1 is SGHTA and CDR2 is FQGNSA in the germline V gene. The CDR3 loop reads CASSLWTSEYNEQFF. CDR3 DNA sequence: TGTGCCAGCAGCTTATGGACTAGCGAATACAATGAGCAGTTCTTC.

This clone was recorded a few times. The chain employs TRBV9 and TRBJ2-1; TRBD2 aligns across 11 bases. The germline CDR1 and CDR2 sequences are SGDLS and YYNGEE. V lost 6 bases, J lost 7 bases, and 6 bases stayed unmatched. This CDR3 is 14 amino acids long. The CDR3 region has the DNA TGTGCCAGCAATAGCGGGGGGGTGTGGAATGAGCAGTTCTTC. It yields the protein CASNSGGVWNEQFF.

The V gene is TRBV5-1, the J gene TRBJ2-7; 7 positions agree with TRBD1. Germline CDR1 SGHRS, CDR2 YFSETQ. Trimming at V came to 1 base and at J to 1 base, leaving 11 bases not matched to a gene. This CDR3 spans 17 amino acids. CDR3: CASSLSVAQGESYEQYF. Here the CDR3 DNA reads TGCGCCAGCAGCTTGTCTGTCGCCCAGGGGGAGTCCTACGAGCAGTACTTC.

This chain's CDR3 is CASSQYGLSSYEQYF. The CDR3, as DNA: TGCGCCAGCAGCCAGTACGGACTGAGCTCCTACGAGCAGTACTTC. The V call is TRBV4-1, the J call TRBJ2-7, with D perhaps TRBD2 (5 bases). The V end lost 3 bases, the J end lost 0 bases, and 12 bases lay between the germline ends. This CDR3 is built from 15 residues. CDR1 and CDR2 (germline): MGHRA, YSYEKL.

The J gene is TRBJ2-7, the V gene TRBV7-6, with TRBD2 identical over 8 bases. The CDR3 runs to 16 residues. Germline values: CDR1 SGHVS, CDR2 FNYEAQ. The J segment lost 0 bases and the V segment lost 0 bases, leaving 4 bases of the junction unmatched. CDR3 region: CASSLAGRGASYEQYF. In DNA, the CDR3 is TGTGCCAGCAGCTTAGCGGGGCGGGGGGCCTCCTACGAGCAGTACTTC.

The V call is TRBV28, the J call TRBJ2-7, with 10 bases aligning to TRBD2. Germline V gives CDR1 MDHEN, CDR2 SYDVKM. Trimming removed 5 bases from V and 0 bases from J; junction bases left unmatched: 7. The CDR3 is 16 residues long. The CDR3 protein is CASSLGLAESSYEQYF. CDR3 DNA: TGTGCCAGCAGTCTAGGACTAGCGGAAAGCTCCTACGAGCAGTACTTC.

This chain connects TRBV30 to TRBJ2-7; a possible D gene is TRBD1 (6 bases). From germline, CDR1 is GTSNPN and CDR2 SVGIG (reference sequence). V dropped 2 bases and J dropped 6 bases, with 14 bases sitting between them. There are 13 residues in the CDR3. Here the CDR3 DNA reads TGTGCCTGGAGTCCCGCCGCCAGGGGCGAGCAGTACTTC. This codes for CAWSPAARGEQYF.

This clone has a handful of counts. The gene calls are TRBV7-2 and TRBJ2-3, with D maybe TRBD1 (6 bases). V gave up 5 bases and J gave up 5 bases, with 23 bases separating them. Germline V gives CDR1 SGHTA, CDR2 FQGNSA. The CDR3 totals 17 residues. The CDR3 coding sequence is TGTGCCAGCAGCCCTAGCTTGGGACACCAGAGGGGAGATACGCAGTATTTT. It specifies CASSPSLGHQRGDTQYF.

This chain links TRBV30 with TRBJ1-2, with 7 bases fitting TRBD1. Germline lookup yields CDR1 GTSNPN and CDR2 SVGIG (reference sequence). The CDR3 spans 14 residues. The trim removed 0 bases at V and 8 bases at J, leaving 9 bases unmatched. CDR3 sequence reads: CAWSVLEGAGGYTF. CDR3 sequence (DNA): TGTGCCTGGAGTGTACTGGAGGGGGCTGGCGGCTACACCTTC.

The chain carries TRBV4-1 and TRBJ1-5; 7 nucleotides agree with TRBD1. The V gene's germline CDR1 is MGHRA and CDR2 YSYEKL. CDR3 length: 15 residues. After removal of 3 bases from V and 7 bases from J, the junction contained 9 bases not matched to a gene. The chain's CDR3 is CASSQEDRTLQPQHF. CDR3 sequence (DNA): TGCGCCAGCAGCCAGGAGGACAGGACCTTGCAGCCCCAGCATTTT.

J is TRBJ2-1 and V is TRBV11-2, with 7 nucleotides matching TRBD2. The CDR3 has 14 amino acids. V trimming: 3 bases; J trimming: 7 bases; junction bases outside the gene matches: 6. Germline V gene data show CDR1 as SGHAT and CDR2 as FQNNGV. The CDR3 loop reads CASSFLAAWNEQFF. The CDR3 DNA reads TGTGCCAGCAGCTTCCTAGCGGCTTGGAATGAGCAGTTCTTC.

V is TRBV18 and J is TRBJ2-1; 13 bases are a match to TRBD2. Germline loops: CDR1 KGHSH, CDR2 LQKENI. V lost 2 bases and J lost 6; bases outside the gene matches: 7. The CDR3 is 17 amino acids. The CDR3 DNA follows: TGTGCCAGCTCACCAGGACTAGCGGGAGAGTTGGGCAATGAGCAGTTCTTC. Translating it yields CASSPGLAGELGNEQFF.

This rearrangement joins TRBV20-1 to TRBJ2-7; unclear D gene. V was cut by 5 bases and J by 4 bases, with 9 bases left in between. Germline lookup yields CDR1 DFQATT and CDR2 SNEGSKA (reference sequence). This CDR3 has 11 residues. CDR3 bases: TGCAGTGCTCCCTCCGGGTACGAGCAGTACTTC. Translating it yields CSAPSGYEQYF.

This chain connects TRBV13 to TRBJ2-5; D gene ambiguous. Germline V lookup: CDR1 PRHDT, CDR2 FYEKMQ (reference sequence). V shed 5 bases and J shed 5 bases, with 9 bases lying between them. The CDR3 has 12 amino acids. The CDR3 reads CASSHYGETQYF. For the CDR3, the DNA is TGTGCCAGCAGCCACTATGGGGAGACCCAGTACTTC.

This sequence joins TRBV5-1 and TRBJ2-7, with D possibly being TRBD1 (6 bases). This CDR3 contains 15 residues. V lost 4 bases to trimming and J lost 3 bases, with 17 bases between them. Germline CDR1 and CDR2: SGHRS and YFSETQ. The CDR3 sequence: CASSPDLGQGYEQYF. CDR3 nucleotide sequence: TGCGCCAGCAGCCCAGACCTGGGACAAGGCTACGAGCAGTACTTC.

This chain's CDR3 is CASSQPDREEQFF. The CDR3 nucleotides are TGTGCCAGCAGCCAACCGGACAGAGAGGAGCAGTTCTTC. This chain joins TRBV4-2 and TRBJ2-1; TRBD1 might be the D (6 bases). The CDR3 length is 13 residues. The V gene lost 2 bases and the J gene lost 10 bases, with 12 bases spanning the gap. Germline loops: CDR1 LGHNA, CDR2 YNFKEQ.

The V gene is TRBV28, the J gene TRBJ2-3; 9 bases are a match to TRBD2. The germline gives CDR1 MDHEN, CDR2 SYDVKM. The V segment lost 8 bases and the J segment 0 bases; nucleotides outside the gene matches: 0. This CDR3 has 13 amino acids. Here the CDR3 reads CASAGGSTDTQYF. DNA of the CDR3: TGTGCCAGCGCGGGAGGGAGCACAGATACGCAGTATTTT.

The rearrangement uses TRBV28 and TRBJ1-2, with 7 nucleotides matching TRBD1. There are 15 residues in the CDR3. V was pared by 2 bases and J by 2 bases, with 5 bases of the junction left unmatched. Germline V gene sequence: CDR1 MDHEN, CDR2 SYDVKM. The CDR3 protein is CASSLEDRINYGYTF. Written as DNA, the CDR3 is TGTGCCAGCAGTTTAGAGGACAGGATAAACTATGGCTACACCTTC.

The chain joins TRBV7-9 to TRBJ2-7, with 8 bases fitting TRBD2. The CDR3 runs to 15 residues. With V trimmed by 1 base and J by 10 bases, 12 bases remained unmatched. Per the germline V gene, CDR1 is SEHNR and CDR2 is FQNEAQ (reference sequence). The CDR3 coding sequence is TGTGCCAGCAGCTTAGGCACTAGCGGCCTTATCGGACAGTACTTC. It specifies CASSLGTSGLIGQYF.

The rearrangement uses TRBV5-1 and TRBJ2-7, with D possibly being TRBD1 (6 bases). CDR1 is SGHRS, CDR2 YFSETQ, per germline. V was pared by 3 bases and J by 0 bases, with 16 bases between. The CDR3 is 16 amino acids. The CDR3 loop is CASSYSDRTLSYEQYF. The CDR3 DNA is TGCGCCAGCAGCTATTCCGACAGGACTCTCTCCTACGAGCAGTACTTC.

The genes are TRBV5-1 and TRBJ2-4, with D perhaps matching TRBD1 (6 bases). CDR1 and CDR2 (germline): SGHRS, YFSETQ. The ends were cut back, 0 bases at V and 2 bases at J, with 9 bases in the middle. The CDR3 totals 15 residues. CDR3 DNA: TGCGCCAGCAGCTTGGATGGGGGCCCCAAAAACATTCAGTACTTC. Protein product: CASSLDGGPKNIQYF.

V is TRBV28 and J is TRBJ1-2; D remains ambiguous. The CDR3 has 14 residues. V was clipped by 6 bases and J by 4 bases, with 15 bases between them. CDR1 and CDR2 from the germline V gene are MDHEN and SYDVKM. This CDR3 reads CASRITSTLYGYTF. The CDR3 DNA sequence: TGTGCCAGCAGAATCACTAGTACCCTCTATGGCTACACCTTC.

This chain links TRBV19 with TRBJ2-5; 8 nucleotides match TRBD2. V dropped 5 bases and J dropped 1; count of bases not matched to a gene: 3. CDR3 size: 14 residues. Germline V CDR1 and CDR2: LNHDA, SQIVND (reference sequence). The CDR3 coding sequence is TGTGCCAGTAGTTTCGGGAGGGGCCAAGAGACCCAGTACTTC. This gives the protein CASSFGRGQETQYF.

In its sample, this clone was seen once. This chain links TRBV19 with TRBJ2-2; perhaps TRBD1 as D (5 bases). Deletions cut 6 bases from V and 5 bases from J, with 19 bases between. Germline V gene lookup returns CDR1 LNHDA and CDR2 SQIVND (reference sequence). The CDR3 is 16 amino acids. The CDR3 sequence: CASSRSPQGGTGELFF. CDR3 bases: TGTGCCAGTAGCCGATCGCCCCAGGGTGGGACCGGGGAGCTGTTTTTT.